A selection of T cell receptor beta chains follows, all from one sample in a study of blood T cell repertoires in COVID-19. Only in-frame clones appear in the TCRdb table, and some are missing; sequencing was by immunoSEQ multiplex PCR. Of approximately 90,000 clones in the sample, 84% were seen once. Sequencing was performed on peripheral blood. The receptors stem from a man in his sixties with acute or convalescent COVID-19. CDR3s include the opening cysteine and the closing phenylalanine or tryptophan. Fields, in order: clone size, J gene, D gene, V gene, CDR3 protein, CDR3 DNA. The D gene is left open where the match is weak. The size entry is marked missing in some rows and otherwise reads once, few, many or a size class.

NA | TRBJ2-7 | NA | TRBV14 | CASAASGVWEQYF | TGTGCCAGCGCCGCGTCAGGGGTATGGGAGCAGTACTTC
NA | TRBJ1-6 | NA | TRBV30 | CAWTGSYNSPLHF | TGTGCCTGGACGGGCTCCTATAATTCACCCCTCCACTTT
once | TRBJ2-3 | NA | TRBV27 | CASSLLPDGGTDTQYF | TGTGCCAGCAGTTTATTACCGGACGGGGGCACAGATACGCAGTATTTT
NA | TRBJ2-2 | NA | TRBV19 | CASSRNTGELFF | TGTGCCAGTAGCCGGAACACCGGGGAGCTGTTTTTT
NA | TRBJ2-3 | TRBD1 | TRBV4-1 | CASSPGQVSKDTQYF | TGCGCCAGCAGTCCGGGACAGGTGAGCAAGGATACGCAGTATTTT
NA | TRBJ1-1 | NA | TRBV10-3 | CATKTADRNTEAFF | TGTGCCACGAAGACGGCCGACAGAAACACTGAAGCTTTCTTT
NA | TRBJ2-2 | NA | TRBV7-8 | CASSSGRTSNTGELFF | TGTGCCAGCAGCTCAGGACGGACTTCGAACACCGGGGAGCTGTTTTTT
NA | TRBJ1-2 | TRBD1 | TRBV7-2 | CASSPQGAIDYGYTF | TGTGCCAGCAGCCCACAGGGGGCTATCGACTATGGCTACACCTTC
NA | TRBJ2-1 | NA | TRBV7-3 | CASSSTPKGDGYNEQFF | TGTGCCAGCAGCTCCACCCCGAAAGGGGATGGGTACAATGAGCAGTTCTTC
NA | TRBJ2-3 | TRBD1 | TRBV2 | CASSVDRGADTQYF | TGTGCCAGCAGTGTTGACAGGGGAGCAGATACGCAGTATTTT
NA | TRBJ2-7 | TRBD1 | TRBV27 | CASRVWTQGAGSYEQYF | TGTGCCAGCAGGGTGTGGACACAGGGGGCAGGCTCCTACGAGCAGTACTTC
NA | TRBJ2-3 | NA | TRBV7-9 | CASSSDTGTDTQYF | TGTGCCAGCAGCTCGGACACGGGCACAGATACGCAGTATTTT
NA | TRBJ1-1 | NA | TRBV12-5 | CASGLVFPNGLHTEAFF | TGTGCTAGTGGTTTGGTCTTCCCGAATGGACTACACACTGAAGCTTTCTTT
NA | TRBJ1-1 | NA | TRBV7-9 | CASSLLEGGTAFF | TGTGCCAGCAGCTTACTCGAAGGAGGGACAGCTTTCTTT
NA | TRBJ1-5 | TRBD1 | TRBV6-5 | CASWTGGVQPQHF | TGTGCCAGTTGGACAGGGGGAGTGCAGCCCCAGCATTTT
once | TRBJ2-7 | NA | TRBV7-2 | CASSLDSSSYEQYF | TGTGCCAGCAGCTTAGACAGCAGCTCCTACGAGCAGTACTTC